A single sample is the source of the 29 T cell receptor beta chains below, sequenced in a study of T cells after yellow fever vaccination. TCRdb re-analysed the 5' RACE reads in MiXCR, keeping a single row per CDR3 protein. The sample consists of approximately 260,000 distinct CDR3 sequences, around 4.9% of them appearing once. This material consisted of CD4+ T cells sorted from PBMCs, taken on the day of the yellow fever booster vaccination. These receptors were taken from a man between 18 and 29 years old who received the YFV17D yellow fever vaccine.

This clonotype was counted only a few times. V gene TRBV4-3 combines with J gene TRBJ2-2; tentatively, D is TRBD1 (5 bases). This CDR3 comprises 15 residues. Germline values: CDR1 LGHNA, CDR2 YSLEER. V was clipped by 4 bases and J by 3 bases, with 12 bases between them. The CDR3 coding sequence is TGCGCCAGCAGCCCCCAAGGGGCAGACACCGGGGAGCTGTTTTTT. Protein sequence: CASSPQGADTGELFF.

The chain employs TRBV5-6 and TRBJ2-3; tentatively, D is TRBD1 (6 bases). CDR1 is SGHDT, CDR2 YYEEEE, per germline. Trimming pared 4 bases from V and 2 bases from J, leaving 11 bases between. The CDR3 is made up of 14 amino acids. CDR3 nucleotides: TGTGCCAGCAGCCTCCGGGACACCACAGATACGCAGTATTTT. Its protein is CASSLRDTTDTQYF.

In this sample, this clonotype turned up a few times. The chain links TRBV5-4 to TRBJ2-1; D remains ambiguous. This CDR3 contains 15 residues. Between the trimmed V and J ends, which lost 3 bases and 7 bases, there was a span of 17 bases. Germline-derived CDR1 and CDR2 are SGHNT and YYREEE (reference sequence). DNA for the CDR3: TGTGCCAGCAGCTCCCGGGTAACGGCCGATAATGAGCAGTTCTTC. It encodes CASSSRVTADNEQFF.

This clonotype was detected many times. This chain links TRBV18 with TRBJ2-3; no definite D call. The germline gives CDR1 KGHSH, CDR2 LQKENI. The CDR3 extends over 13 amino acids. The V end lost 1 base, the J end lost 2 bases, and 4 bases lay between the germline ends. The CDR3 bases are TGTGCCAGCTCACCACGGCTCACAGATACGCAGTATTTT. Protein sequence: CASSPRLTDTQYF.

Ten or more counts support this clonotype. The rearrangement links TRBV29-1 to TRBJ1-6; TRBD1 matches 7 bases. J gave up 8 bases and V 7 bases, and 8 bases lay outside the gene matches. Germline CDR1 is SQVTM and CDR2 is ANQGSEA. The CDR3 extends over 13 amino acids. CDR3 in DNA: TGCAGCGCCCAAGGACAGGCGGATTCACCCCTCCACTTT. It yields the protein CSAQGQADSPLHF.

This clonotype was detected a few times. J is TRBJ2-3 and V is TRBV15, with D perhaps assigned TRBD1 or TRBD2 (6 bases each). This CDR3 is 16 amino acids long. Per germline, CDR1 LNHNV and CDR2 YYDKDF (reference sequence). Trimming removed 6 bases from V and 2 bases from J, with 18 bases in between. The DNA of the CDR3 is TGTGCCACCAGGGGGGGCAACAGGGCCCTCACAGATACGCAGTATTTT. The encoded protein is CATRGGNRALTDTQYF.

The chain links TRBV19 to TRBJ2-1; 8 bases fit TRBD2. Germline CDR1 reads LNHDA; CDR2 reads SQIVND (reference sequence). The CDR3 spans 14 residues. Trimming removed 7 bases from V and 2 bases from J; junction bases left unmatched: 4. In nucleotides, the CDR3 is TGTGCCAGTATAAGCGGGGGAGCCTACAATGAGCAGTTCTTC. Its translation: CASISGGAYNEQFF.

Points on this clonotype: A much bigger clone sits one base away, suggesting this may be a read error. CDR3 DNA sequence: TGTGCCAGCACTAGACAGGACCCAAATCAGCCCCAGCATTTT. Amino acid sequence: CASTRQDPNQPQHF. The chain employs TRBV6-6 and TRBJ1-5; weak D call: TRBD1 (6 bases). CDR3 length equals 14 residues. Germline V lookup: CDR1 MNHNY, CDR2 SVGAGI (reference sequence). Trimming removed 7 bases from V and 4 bases from J, with 14 bases in between.

The J gene is TRBJ1-1, the V gene TRBV7-2; maybe TRBD1 (5 bases). Trimming took off 4 bases at V and 5 bases at J, with 11 bases between the two ends. The CDR3 spans 13 residues. The germline V gene has CDR1 SGHTA and CDR2 FQGNSA. For the CDR3, the DNA is TGTGCCAGCAGCTCAAACAGGAGAACTGAAGCTTTCTTT. Translated, it gives CASSSNRRTEAFF.

The V call is TRBV3-1, the J call TRBJ2-3; 14 bases agree with TRBD2. This CDR3 contains 19 residues. V was clipped by 4 bases and J by 0 bases; unmatched bases: 9. CDR1 is LGHDT, CDR2 YNNKEL, per germline (reference sequence). CDR3 in DNA: TGTGCCAGCAGCCTTGGACTAGCGGGGGGACTCTCTAGCACAGATACGCAGTATTTT. It codes for CASSLGLAGGLSSTDTQYF.

In the case of this clonotype: A much larger clone differs from this one at a single base, so this may be a read error. The chain employs TRBV5-5 and TRBJ1-5; perhaps TRBD1 as D (6 bases). This CDR3 is built from 14 residues. Germline V gene lookup returns CDR1 SGHKS and CDR2 YYEKEE (reference sequence). Trimming removed 3 bases from V and 9 bases from J, with 16 bases in between. The CDR3 DNA is TGTGCCAGCAGCTCCGGGACAAGGCAGCTGCCCCAGCATTTT. It is translated as CASSSGTRQLPQHF.

In this sample, this clonotype turned up a few times. The V gene is TRBV5-1, the J gene TRBJ2-1; D remains unclear. Germline CDR1 reads SGHRS; CDR2 reads YFSETQ. Trimming took off 0 bases at V and 7 bases at J, with 8 bases between the two ends. CDR3 length equals 13 residues. CDR3 DNA sequence: TGCGCCAGCAGCTTGGGCACCGTGAATGAGCAGTTCTTC. This translates into CASSLGTVNEQFF.

The chain couples TRBV6-1 to TRBJ1-2; no firm D call. Germline assignment: CDR1 MNHNS and CDR2 SASEGT. CDR3 size: 13 residues. The germline V and J ends were trimmed by 6 bases and 2 bases, with 10 bases remaining between them. This CDR3 reads CASSPVQNYGYTF. In DNA, the CDR3 is TGTGCCAGCAGCCCTGTCCAAAACTATGGCTACACCTTC.

This clonotype has more than one count but fewer than ten. The J gene is TRBJ2-2, the V gene TRBV4-1, with D possibly being TRBD1 or TRBD2 (6 bases each). This CDR3 spans 14 amino acids. Germline lookup yields CDR1 MGHRA and CDR2 YSYEKL. Trimming cost V 2 bases and J 8 bases, with 12 bases left between them. Written as DNA, the CDR3 is TGCGCCAGCAGCCAACCGGGGGCGAGGGGGGAGCTGTTTTTT. Translating it yields CASSQPGARGELFF.

The genes are TRBV27 and TRBJ2-1, with D perhaps TRBD2 (5 bases). V was cut by 10 bases and J by 4 bases, with 17 bases left in between. The CDR3 has 14 amino acids. Germline CDR1 is MNHEY and CDR2 is SMNVEV (reference sequence). CDR3 loop: CATRTRSGYNEQFF. DNA of the CDR3: TGTGCCACCCGAACTAGGTCGGGATACAATGAGCAGTTCTTC.

This chain's CDR3 is CASSQEGGFGETQYF. The DNA of the CDR3 is TGCGCCAGCAGCCAAGAAGGGGGTTTTGGGGAGACCCAGTACTTC. The V call is TRBV4-1, the J call TRBJ2-5; TRBD1 might be the D (6 bases). The CDR3 consists of 15 residues. Germline values: CDR1 MGHRA, CDR2 YSYEKL. Trimming pared 0 bases from V and 5 bases from J, leaving 13 bases between.

This clonotype has at least ten counts. V is TRBV27 and J is TRBJ2-3, with TRBD1 matching over 9 bases. The CDR3 spans 15 residues. V gave up 5 bases and J gave up 4 bases; unmatched junction bases: 7. Per germline, CDR1 MNHEY and CDR2 SMNVEV (reference sequence). The CDR3: CASSPWTGEPDTQYF. CDR3 DNA sequence: TGTGCCAGCAGTCCATGGACAGGGGAACCAGATACGCAGTATTTT.

The chain couples TRBV5-1 to TRBJ2-1; D perhaps matches TRBD2 (5 bases). This CDR3 has 15 amino acids. V was cut by 0 bases and J by 8 bases, with 15 bases left in between. Per the germline V gene, CDR1 is SGHRS and CDR2 is YFSETQ. This CDR3 is CASSLDGGTLDEQFF. CDR3 sequence (DNA): TGCGCCAGCAGCTTGGATGGAGGCACGTTGGATGAGCAGTTCTTC.

This clonotype was seen a few times. The chain couples TRBV20-1 to TRBJ2-5; D gene uncertain. Trimming stripped 5 bases from V and 3 bases from J, with 16 bases between. The length of the CDR3 is 14 residues. Germline V gives CDR1 DFQATT, CDR2 SNEGSKA (reference sequence). The CDR3 spells CSAGRFRREETQYF. The CDR3, as DNA: TGCAGTGCTGGCCGGTTTCGACGAGAAGAGACCCAGTACTTC.

This clonotype turned up a few times. This chain uses TRBV7-9 with TRBJ2-1, with D possibly called TRBD1 or TRBD2 (5 bases each). V lost 1 base and J 9 bases, leaving 10 bases between the germline ends. The CDR3 extends over 13 amino acids. Germline CDR1 and CDR2: SEHNR and FQNEAQ (reference sequence). DNA of the CDR3: TGTGCCAGCAGCTTAGTAAATGGGGGTGAGCAGTTCTTC. The encoded protein is CASSLVNGGEQFF. Based on the CDR3 plus reference TRBV7-9 and TRBJ2-1, the full variable domain is DTGVSQNPRHKITKRGQNVTFRCDPISEHNRLYWYRQTLGQGPEFLTYFQNEAQLEKSRLLSDRFSAERPKGSFSTLEIQRTEQGDSAMYLCASSLVNGGEQFFGPGTRLTVL.

This clonotype was picked up many times. This chain joins TRBV4-3 and TRBJ2-3; 8 positions match TRBD2. The CDR3 consists of 16 residues. J was trimmed by 2 bases and V by 4 bases; bases with no gene match: 8. Per the germline V gene, CDR1 is LGHNA and CDR2 is YSLEER. Here the CDR3 DNA reads TGCGCCAGCAGCCGTGGGCTAGCGGGCTTCACAGATACGCAGTATTTT. Encoded protein: CASSRGLAGFTDTQYF.

This clonotype was seen at least ten times. This chain links TRBV14 with TRBJ1-5; possible D gene TRBD1, 6 bases. The CDR3 contains 13 residues. The V end lost 5 bases, the J end lost 3 bases, and 8 bases lay between the germline ends. The germline V gene encodes CDR1 SGHDN and CDR2 FVKESK. The CDR3: CASSTGPNQPQHF. The CDR3 DNA reads TGTGCCAGCAGCACAGGGCCCAATCAGCCCCAGCATTTT.

This clonotype has at least ten counts. The chain combines TRBV29-1 with TRBJ1-1, with D tentatively TRBD1 (5 bases). Per the germline V gene, CDR1 is SQVTM and CDR2 is ANQGSEA. The CDR3 runs to 11 residues. V gave up 7 bases and J gave up 4 bases, with 10 bases separating them. The CDR3: CSGAGGTEAFF. Written as DNA, the CDR3 is TGCAGCGGGGCGGGGGGCACTGAAGCTTTCTTT.

The table lists this clonotype with a few counts. The chain couples TRBV5-5 to TRBJ1-1; no reliable D call. Trimming removed 0 bases from V and 6 bases from J, with 12 bases in between. CDR1 is SGHKS, CDR2 YYEKEE, per germline (reference sequence). This CDR3 region has 14 residues. The CDR3 here is CASSLAGRVSEAFF. CDR3 bases: TGTGCCAGCAGCTTGGCCGGGAGGGTGTCTGAAGCTTTCTTT.

The chain employs TRBV3-1 and TRBJ2-3; TRBD2 might be the D (7 bases). The germline V gene encodes CDR1 LGHDT and CDR2 YNNKEL (reference sequence). The V end was cut by 1 base, the J end by 4 bases, with 15 bases between. This CDR3 has 16 amino acids. CDR3 nucleotide sequence: TGTGCCAGCAGCCAAGGGGGGGGGCGCAAGGCAGATACGCAGTATTTT. Protein sequence: CASSQGGGRKADTQYF.

The chain combines TRBV3-1 with TRBJ2-7; maybe TRBD1 (6 bases). Trimming removed 3 bases at V and 0 bases at J, with 12 bases between. Germline V CDR1 and CDR2: LGHDT, YNNKEL (reference sequence). CDR3 length: 15 amino acids. The CDR3 loop reads CASSHSGHSSYEQYF. DNA of the CDR3: TGTGCCAGCAGCCATTCGGGACACAGCTCCTACGAGCAGTACTTC.

This clonotype was observed a few times. The V and J genes are TRBV7-2 and TRBJ2-3; unclear D gene. The germline V and J ends were trimmed by 5 bases and 4 bases, with 19 bases remaining between them. The CDR3 totals 16 residues. Looked up from germline, CDR1 is SGHTA and CDR2 is FQGNSA. CDR3 bases: TGTGCCAGCAGCGATAGAGCGTGGGTGCGCTCAGATACGCAGTATTTT. The encoded protein is CASSDRAWVRSDTQYF.

The chain links TRBV6-2 or TRBV6-3 to TRBJ1-1; D is ambiguous. This CDR3 spans 16 amino acids. V was clipped by 7 bases and J by 1 base, with 19 bases between them. CDR1 is MNHEY and CDR2 is SVGEGT in the germline V gene. CDR3 amino acids: CASTGGLIPGNTEAFF. The CDR3, as DNA: TGTGCCAGCACCGGCGGGCTCATCCCAGGGAACACTGAAGCTTTCTTT.

Ten or more counts support this clonotype. This chain connects TRBV20-1 to TRBJ1-1; TRBD1 is a possible D gene (5 bases). The germline gives CDR1 DFQATT, CDR2 SNEGSKA (reference sequence). V was clipped by 3 bases and J by 3 bases, with 14 bases between them. There are 14 residues in the CDR3. CDR3 sequence (DNA): TGCAGTGCTAGGGGGCAGGGCGGGTACACTGAAGCTTTCTTT. Amino acids: CSARGQGGYTEAFF.